Below are 4 T cell receptor beta chains sequenced from a single sample in a study of radiation and T cells in renal cell carcinoma. Produced via immunoSEQ multiplex PCR; TCRdb's table is partial and in-frame only. The table records about 24,000 clones, about 62% of them present only once. Documented treatment: treatment-naive control, cytoreductive nephrectomy. The input for sequencing was tumor tissue, taken from a patient whose treatment was nephrectomy without radiotherapy. These receptors were taken from a man in his forties or fifties with renal cell carcinoma.

The CDR3 sequence is CASVNYLGTEDYGYTF. The CDR3 region has the DNA TGTGCCAGTGTGAACTATTTGGGGACAGAAGATTATGGCTACACCTTC. This chain connects TRBV2 to TRBJ1-2; TRBD1 agrees at 7 bases. The CDR3 is made up of 16 amino acids. The trim removed 9 bases at V and 5 bases at J, leaving 18 bases unmatched. Per the germline V gene, CDR1 is SNHLY and CDR2 is FYNNEI.

The V gene is TRBV10-3, the J gene TRBJ1-3; no clear D gene. Trimming shortened V by 0 bases and J by 4 bases, and 4 bases separated the two germline ends. Germline CDR1 and CDR2: ENHRY and SYGVKD. CDR3 length: 13 amino acids. The CDR3 DNA is TGTGCCATCAGTGAGTCGATGGGAAACACCATATATTTT. Translation gives CAISESMGNTIYF.

This chain joins TRBV9 and TRBJ2-3, with 9 positions matching TRBD2. The V and J ends lost 0 bases and 3 bases, in that order; junction bases with no gene match: 8. Germline CDR1 and CDR2: SGDLS and YYNGEE. The CDR3 is 17 amino acids. This CDR3 reads CASSVEAGGVWTDTQYF. As DNA, the CDR3 is TGTGCCAGCAGCGTAGAGGCGGGAGGGGTCTGGACAGATACGCAGTATTTT.

Only a few counts were recorded for this clone. V and J are TRBV6-5 and TRBJ2-2; D is possibly TRBD2 (5 bases). CDR1 MNHEY and CDR2 SVGAGI come from the germline V gene. The CDR3 sequence is 15 residues long. Trimming removed 10 bases at V and 0 bases at J, with 15 bases between. This CDR3 reads CAIKGGGSNTGELFF. Written as DNA, the CDR3 is TGTGCCATCAAAGGTGGCGGGTCGAACACCGGGGAGCTGTTTTTT.